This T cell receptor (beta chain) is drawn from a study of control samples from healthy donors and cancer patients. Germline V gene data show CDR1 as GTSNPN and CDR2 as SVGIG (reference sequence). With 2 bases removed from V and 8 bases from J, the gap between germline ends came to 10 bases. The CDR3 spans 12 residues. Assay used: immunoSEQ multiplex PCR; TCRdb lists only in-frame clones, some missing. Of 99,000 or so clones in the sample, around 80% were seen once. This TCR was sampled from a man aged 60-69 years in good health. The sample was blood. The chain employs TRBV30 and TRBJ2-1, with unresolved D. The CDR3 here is CAWSPASYEQFF. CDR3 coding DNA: TGTGCCTGGAGTCCGGCGTCTTATGAGCAGTTCTTC. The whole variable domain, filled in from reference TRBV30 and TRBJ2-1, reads SQTIHQWPATLVQPVGSPLSLECTVEGTSNPNLYWYRQAAGRGLQLLFYSVGIGQISSEVPQNLSASRPQDRQFILSSKKLLLSDSGFYLCAWSPASYEQFFGPGTRLTVL.